The TCR beta chain under discussion was sequenced for a study of Graves' ophthalmopathy and Graves' hyperthyroidism. It was from about 10 ml of fresh peripheral blood that the PBMCs came. This clonotype was detected ten times or more. Its antigen is unknown. Amplified material comprised TCR beta CDR3 regions derived from RNA transcripts. An opening RT-PCR round employed HTBI primers and preceded a second-round multiplex PCR. Each CDR3 protein is one row after TCRdb ran MiXCR on the multiplex PCR reads. The sample holds over 150,000 distinct CDR3 sequences, roughly 37% seen once. CDR3 length: 13 residues. With V trimmed by 5 bases and J by 7 bases, 5 bases remained unmatched. Regarding the study as a whole: Sensitivity reached roughly 71% and specificity approximately 72% when the model predicted ophthalmopathy progression.

The clonotype comes from a woman aged 40 to 55 with Graves' ophthalmopathy. This chain links TRBV12-3 or TRBV12-4 with TRBJ1-2; 9 nucleotides match TRBD1. Sequencing was performed on peripheral blood. CDR3 coding DNA: TGTGCCAGCAGTCCCGGGACAGGGTTTGGCTACACCTTC. Protein product: CASSPGTGFGYTF.